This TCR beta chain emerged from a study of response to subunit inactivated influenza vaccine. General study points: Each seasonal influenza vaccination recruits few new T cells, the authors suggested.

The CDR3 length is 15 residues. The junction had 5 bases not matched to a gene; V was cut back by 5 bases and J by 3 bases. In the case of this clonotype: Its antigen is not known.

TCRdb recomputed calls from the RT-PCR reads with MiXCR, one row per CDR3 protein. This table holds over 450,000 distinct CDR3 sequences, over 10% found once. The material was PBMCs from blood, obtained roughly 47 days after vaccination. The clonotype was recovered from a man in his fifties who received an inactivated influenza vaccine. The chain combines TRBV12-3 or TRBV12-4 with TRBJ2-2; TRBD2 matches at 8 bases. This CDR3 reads CASSPGRGDTGELFF. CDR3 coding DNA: TGTGCCAGCAGTCCCGGGCGGGGGGACACCGGGGAGCTGTTTTTT.